Presented here are 19 T cell receptor beta chains from one specimen sequenced in a study of blood T cell repertoires in COVID-19. This table comes from immunoSEQ multiplex PCR, and its TCRdb copy is limited to in-frame clones, with some not included. The sample records about 190,000 clones, around 85% being singletons. Source material: peripheral blood. The receptor set was obtained from a woman aged 45-65 years with acute or convalescent COVID-19.

This clone came up a few times. This chain uses TRBV6-2 or TRBV6-3 with TRBJ2-3; D may be TRBD2 (5 bases). V was shortened by 0 bases and J by 5 bases, with 6 bases between the two germline ends. The CDR3 contains 13 residues. CDR1 and CDR2 (germline): MNHEY, SVGEGT. This chain's CDR3 is CASSYSGVDTQYF. The CDR3 DNA reads as TGTGCCAGCAGTTACTCCGGGGTAGATACGCAGTATTTT.

J is TRBJ1-2 and V is TRBV12-3 or TRBV12-4; possibly TRBD1 for D (6 bases). The CDR3 has 13 residues. V lost 5 bases and J 2 bases, leaving 9 bases between the germline ends. The DNA of the CDR3 is TGTGCCAGCAGTAATACAGGGAACTATGGCTACACCTTC. Residues: CASSNTGNYGYTF.

The J gene is TRBJ1-1, the V gene TRBV29-1; D is perhaps TRBD1 (5 bases). Germline V gene lookup returns CDR1 SQVTM and CDR2 ANQGSEA. There are 12 residues in the CDR3. The V end lost 5 bases, the J end lost 6 bases, and 13 bases lay between the germline ends. The CDR3 region has the DNA TGCAGCGTTAGCCAGGGTCGGCCTGAAGCTTTCTTT. This sequence encodes CSVSQGRPEAFF.

The chain couples TRBV5-5 to TRBJ2-7, with TRBD1 as a possible D gene (6 bases). Germline V gene sequence: CDR1 SGHKS, CDR2 YYEKEE (reference sequence). Trimming left V 4 bases short and J 2 bases short, with 19 bases between. The CDR3 spans 16 residues. The DNA of the CDR3 is TGTGCCAGCAGCGCCAATACAGGGCGGTGGGCCTACGAGCAGTACTTC. This codes for CASSANTGRWAYEQYF.

The gene calls are TRBV14 and TRBJ1-1; no definite D call. This CDR3 spans 16 amino acids. V was trimmed by 0 bases and J by 2 bases, leaving 13 bases between them. Germline CDR1 is SGHDN and CDR2 is FVKESK. The CDR3 loop reads CASSQDRRRSNTEAFF. In nucleotides, the CDR3 is TGTGCCAGCAGCCAAGATCGGAGACGCTCAAACACTGAAGCTTTCTTT.

The chain recombines TRBV6-5 with TRBJ1-5, with D possibly TRBD1 on 6 matching bases. Trimming shortened V by 6 bases and J by 7 bases, and 13 bases separated the two germline ends. CDR1 is MNHEY, CDR2 SVGAGI, per germline. This CDR3 is built from 13 residues. The CDR3 nucleotides are TGTGCCAGCAGGGAGGACAGTAGACAGCCCCAGCATTTT. Its protein product is CASREDSRQPQHF.

The rearrangement links TRBV9 to TRBJ1-3, with a weak D call TRBD1 (6 bases). The germline V gene has CDR1 SGDLS and CDR2 YYNGEE. This CDR3 comprises 14 residues. Trimming took off 4 bases at V and 4 bases at J, with 12 bases between the two ends. The CDR3 DNA sequence: TGTGCCAGCAGCCGGGACATTATCGGAAACACCATATATTTT. Translation gives CASSRDIIGNTIYF.

This clone appeared once. The chain has TRBV30 and TRBJ2-7; TRBD1 is a possible D gene (6 bases). Trimming shortened V by 5 bases and J by 5 bases, and 13 bases separated the two germline ends. The CDR3 sequence is 12 residues long. Germline assignment: CDR1 GTSNPN and CDR2 SVGIG (reference sequence). This chain's CDR3 is CAWGQGRDEQYF. The CDR3 nucleotides read TGTGCCTGGGGCCAGGGGAGAGACGAGCAGTACTTC.

V and J are TRBV28 and TRBJ2-7; 8 bases align to TRBD1. There are 16 residues in the CDR3. The ends lost 2 bases at V and 3 bases at J; junction bases unmatched: 9. From germline, CDR1 is MDHEN and CDR2 SYDVKM. CDR3 sequence reads: CASSLNGGTGHYEQYF. CDR3 DNA: TGTGCCAGCAGTTTAAATGGAGGGACAGGACACTACGAGCAGTACTTC.

The chain links TRBV6-5 to TRBJ1-6; D perhaps matches TRBD1 (5 bases). Trimming took off 0 bases at V and 7 bases at J, with 13 bases between the two ends. CDR3 length: 16 amino acids. Germline CDR1 and CDR2: MNHEY and SVGAGI. The CDR3 region has the DNA TGTGCCAGCAGTTACTCCATGACAGTAACCAATTCACCCCTCCACTTT. It translates to CASSYSMTVTNSPLHF.

The rearrangement joins TRBV5-1 to TRBJ2-2; D gene ambiguous. The CDR3 covers 15 residues. Per the germline V gene, CDR1 is SGHRS and CDR2 is YFSETQ. V was pared by 5 bases and J by 3 bases, with 14 bases between. DNA for the CDR3: TGCGCCAGCAGACCCGCGTACTATTACACCGGGGAGCTGTTTTTT. Encoded protein: CASRPAYYYTGELFF. The variable domain in full, completed from reference TRBV5-1 and TRBJ2-2, reads KAGVTQTPRYLIKTRGQQVTLSCSPISGHRSVSWYQQTPGQGLQFLFEYFSETQRNKGNFPGRFSGRQFSNSRSEMNVSTLELGDSALYLCASRPAYYYTGELFFGEGSRLTVL.

The J gene is TRBJ2-7, the V gene TRBV6-6, with D perhaps matching TRBD1 (6 bases). The germline V and J ends were trimmed by 2 bases and 2 bases, with 10 bases remaining between them. CDR3 length: 14 amino acids. From germline, CDR1 is MNHNY and CDR2 SVGAGI (reference sequence). CDR3 sequence: CASSYQGSAYEQYF. The CDR3 nucleotides are TGTGCCAGCAGTTACCAGGGGTCGGCCTACGAGCAGTACTTC.

V usage is TRBV24-1 and J usage is TRBJ2-2; D is ambiguous. V was pared by 1 base and J by 0 bases, with 11 bases between. CDR3 length equals 17 residues. CDR1 and CDR2 from the germline V gene are KGHDR and SFDVKD. The CDR3 loop is CATSDFRGGSNTGELFF. The CDR3 coding sequence is TGTGCCACCAGTGATTTTAGAGGCGGCTCGAACACCGGGGAGCTGTTTTTT.

This chain links TRBV4-3 with TRBJ2-2; D gene unclear. Germline V gene lookup returns CDR1 LGHNA and CDR2 YSLEER. The V end lost 1 base, the J end lost 0 bases, and 3 bases lay between the germline ends. This CDR3 contains 14 residues. CDR3 in DNA: TGCGCCAGCAGCCAAGTAGCGAACACCGGGGAGCTGTTTTTT. Residues: CASSQVANTGELFF.

This rearrangement joins TRBV10-2 to TRBJ1-1, with unresolved D. There are 11 residues in the CDR3. CDR1 WSHSY and CDR2 SAAADI come from the germline V gene. The ends were cut back, 8 bases at V and 1 base at J, with 5 bases in the middle. CDR3 amino acids: CASRENTEAFF. DNA of the CDR3: TGCGCCAGCCGGGAGAACACTGAAGCTTTCTTT.

For this clone: One end of the junction is discordant with germline, which a read error may explain. The chain carries TRBV18 and TRBJ2-3; D is ambiguous. The CDR3 is 16 amino acids. Per germline, CDR1 KGHSH and CDR2 LQKENI. CDR3: CASPPEPSLYQDTQYF. The CDR3 bases are TGTGCCAGCCCACCGGAGCCGAGCCTATACCAAGATACGCAGTATTTT. The full variable domain, in which reference TRBV18 and TRBJ2-3 provide the parts outside the CDR3, is NAGVMQNPRHLVRRRGQEARLRCSPMKGHSHVYWYRQLPEEGLKFMVYLQKENIIDESGMPKERFSAEFPKEGPSILRIQQVVRGDSAAYFCASPPEPSLYQDTQYFGPGTRLTVL.

The rearrangement joins TRBV11-2 to TRBJ2-7, with 14 bases matching TRBD2. Per germline, CDR1 SGHAT and CDR2 FQNNGV. V lost 3 bases, J lost 6 bases, and 10 bases stayed unmatched. CDR3 size: 17 residues. The CDR3 DNA is TGTGCCAGCAGCTTCAACCGCGGACTAGCGGGAGGACTCGAGCAGTACTTC. This gives the protein CASSFNRGLAGGLEQYF.

The J gene is TRBJ1-4, the V gene TRBV6-5; 8 bases align to TRBD1. V was pared by 6 bases and J by 3 bases, with 3 bases of the junction left unmatched. Per germline, CDR1 MNHEY and CDR2 SVGAGI. The CDR3 contains 14 residues. DNA for the CDR3: TGTGCCAGCAGGCCGACAGGGGCTAATGAAAAACTGTTTTTT. It specifies CASRPTGANEKLFF.

The V call is TRBV24-1, the J call TRBJ1-4, with a possible D match to TRBD1 (6 bases). Germline V gives CDR1 KGHDR, CDR2 SFDVKD. The V end was cut by 3 bases, the J end by 8 bases, with 9 bases between. The CDR3 extends over 13 amino acids. CDR3 DNA: TGTGCCACCAGTGATGCAGGGGAGGAAAAACTGTTTTTT. Protein: CATSDAGEEKLFF.